This is a list of T cell receptor beta chains from one sample in a study of blood T cell repertoires in COVID-19. Repertoires were generated with immunoSEQ multiplex PCR, while TCRdb's copy carries only in-frame clones and drops some. The sample has more than 250,000 clones; around 88% are singletons. Sequencing input: peripheral blood. Source of these receptors: a woman aged 25 to 45 with COVID-19, enrolled during active disease. The CDR3 runs from the conserved cysteine through the conserved F or W. D genes are given only for firm matches. A row's size may be missing; if present it is once, few, many or a size class.

j_call v_call d_call clone_size cdr3_nt cdr3_aa
TRBJ1-2 TRBV28 NA NA TGTGCCAGCAGTCTACTCCAAGCTAACTATGGCTACACCTTC CASSLLQANYGYTF
TRBJ2-5 TRBV4-1 TRBD2 NA TGCGCCAGCAGCCTCTTAGCGGGGATAGAGACCCAGTACTTC CASSLLAGIETQYF
TRBJ1-5 TRBV13 NA NA TGTGCCAGCAGCTTACGTGATCAGCCCCAGCATTTT CASSLRDQPQHF
TRBJ2-2 TRBV18 TRBD1 NA TGTGCCAGCTCACCGAGACAGGGGGGCACCGGGGAGCTGTTTTTT CASSPRQGGTGELFF
TRBJ1-1 TRBV6-5 NA NA TGTGCCAGCAGTTATCCGGGACAGAACACTGAAGCTTTCTTT CASSYPGQNTEAFF
TRBJ2-3 TRBV15 TRBD2 NA TGTGCCACCAGCGTCCGGGGGGCAGATACGCAGTATTTT CATSVRGADTQYF
TRBJ1-2 TRBV6-6 TRBD1 NA TGTGCCAGCACGCCCTCTTTGGGACAGCTCGATCCTGGCTACACCTTC CASTPSLGQLDPGYTF
TRBJ1-5 TRBV28 NA NA TGTGCCAGCAGGGGACAAGGGCAGCCCCAGCATTTT CASRGQGQPQHF
TRBJ2-6 TRBV7-9 TRBD1 NA TGTGCCAGCAGCTCTCAGGGGGCTCGCTCTGGGGCCAACGTCCTGACTTTC CASSSQGARSGANVLTF
TRBJ2-5 TRBV5-1 NA NA TGCGCCAGCAGCTTTACGCGGGGAGCCCAAGAGACCCAGTACTTC CASSFTRGAQETQYF
TRBJ1-6 TRBV6-1 NA NA TGTGCCAGCAGTGAATACAGGGACTCACCCCTCCACTTT CASSEYRDSPLHF
TRBJ1-6 TRBV6-6 TRBD1 few TGTGCCAGCAGGCCGCGGACAGGGGGCAATTCACCCCTCCACTTT CASRPRTGGNSPLHF
TRBJ1-5 TRBV9 NA NA TGTGCCAGCAGCCCCCTTTCCAACGCGCGTCAGCCCCAGCATTTT CASSPLSNARQPQHF
TRBJ2-7 TRBV4-3 NA NA TGCGCCAGCAGCCAAGTCATCGGAGCGGTCTACGAGCAGTACTTC CASSQVIGAVYEQYF
TRBJ2-5 TRBV6-2/TRBV6-3 TRBD2 many TGTGCCAGCAGTTCCGGAGCGGGGGAAACGGAGACCCAGTACTTC CASSSGAGETETQYF
TRBJ1-3 TRBV7-2 TRBD1 few TGTGCCAGCAGCGGGGACAGGGGGTCGGGAAACACCATATATTTT CASSGDRGSGNTIYF
TRBJ1-2 TRBV28 TRBD1 NA TGTGCCAGCAGGGCCGGGACAGGGGGATATGGCTACACCTTC CASRAGTGGYGYTF
TRBJ1-2 TRBV2 TRBD1 NA TGTGCCAGCAGTGAAGTCGGAGGAGGGGGCGGCTACACCTTC CASSEVGGGGGYTF
TRBJ1-2 TRBV5-1 NA NA TGCGCCAGCAGCCTGGGGACCCGGGAGTATGGCTACACCTTC CASSLGTREYGYTF
TRBJ2-6 TRBV19 NA NA TGTGCCAGTAGTATTCCGGGAAAAGCTGGGGCCAACGTCCTGACTTTC CASSIPGKAGANVLTF
TRBJ1-6 TRBV7-9 NA few TGTGCCAGCACCTCAGGTGGGCCACCCCTCCACTTT CASTSGGPPLHF
TRBJ1-6 TRBV6-1 NA once TGTGCCAGCAGTGACAGGGTTTCACCCCTCCACTTT CASSDRVSPLHF
TRBJ2-6 TRBV7-9 NA NA TGTGCCAGCAGCCAAACGCCCGGCTCTGGGGCCAACGTCCTGACTTTC CASSQTPGSGANVLTF
TRBJ2-7 TRBV27 TRBD1 NA TGTGCCAGCAGTTTCACGGACAGGTACGAGCAGTACTTC CASSFTDRYEQYF
TRBJ1-4 TRBV5-8 NA once TGTGCCAGCAGCTTGGACCCGAGGGAAAAACTGTTTTTT CASSLDPREKLFF
TRBJ2-7 TRBV5-1 NA NA TGCGCCAGCAGCTTGTACCGCAGGGATTACGAGCAGTACTTC CASSLYRRDYEQYF
TRBJ2-2 TRBV12-2 NA NA TGTGCAAGTCGCTTTAGGTACCCAGGGAACGCGAACACCGGGGAGCTGTTTTTT CASRFRYPGNANTGELFF
TRBJ1-2 TRBV7-8 NA NA TGTGCCAGCAGCGCTAAGGGGCAGGGCTATGGCTACACCTTC CASSAKGQGYGYTF
TRBJ1-2 TRBV19 TRBD1 NA TGTGCCAGTAGTGACCCTCAGGGGGTAGCCTATGGCTACACCTTC CASSDPQGVAYGYTF
TRBJ2-3 TRBV5-1 TRBD1 NA TGCGCCAGCAGCTTGGCCGGGACAGGGGGCGCAGATACGCAGTATTTT CASSLAGTGGADTQYF
TRBJ1-2 TRBV3-1/TRBV3-2 NA NA TGTGCCAGCACGGTGGGGCCGTCCAACTATGGCTACACCTTC CASTVGPSNYGYTF
TRBJ1-6 TRBV14 NA NA TGTGCCAGCAGCCAACTTAACGGGATTTATAATTCACCCCTCCACTTT CASSQLNGIYNSPLHF
TRBJ2-4 TRBV4-2 NA NA TGTGCCAGCAGCCAAGAGCAAAGGCAGGGCCTGGGCATTCAGTACTTC CASSQEQRQGLGIQYF
TRBJ1-1 TRBV21-1 NA NA TGTGCCAGCAGCTCGGGGGGACGCGGCCCGAACACTGAAGCTTTCTTT CASSSGGRGPNTEAFF
TRBJ1-6 TRBV13 NA NA TGTGCCAGCAGCCTCGGGACTTCTGGGTCCCTCCACTTT CASSLGTSGSLHF
TRBJ2-2 TRBV6-5 TRBD2 NA TGTGCCAGCAGTTACGGCGGGGGAAACACCGGGGAGCTGTTTTTT CASSYGGGNTGELFF
TRBJ1-2 TRBV5-1 NA NA TGCGCCAGCAGCAAGGCGACAGAAAACTATGGCTACACCTTC CASSKATENYGYTF
TRBJ1-2 TRBV3-1/TRBV3-2 NA NA TGTGCCAGCAGCCAAGATAAACTCACGGGTTTTGGCTACACCTTC CASSQDKLTGFGYTF
TRBJ2-7 TRBV11-3 TRBD2 NA TGTGCCAGCAGCTCACGGGGGGGGCCAGCAACGAGAGAGCAGTACTTC CASSSRGGPATREQYF
TRBJ2-7 TRBV5-5 NA NA TGTGCCAGCAGCCCGTCTACCCACGAGCAGTACTTC CASSPSTHEQYF
TRBJ1-2 TRBV18 NA NA TGTGCCAGCTCACCAGACAAAACAGGTTATGGCTACACCTTC CASSPDKTGYGYTF
TRBJ1-2 TRBV24-1 NA NA TGTGCCACCAGTGATTTGCGGGGCTACACCTTC CATSDLRGYTF